This note documents a single TCR beta chain sequence. RNA totalling roughly 0.45 to 1 ug underwent reverse transcription with random hexamers. Amplification of TCR beta CDR3 across 54 Vbeta and 13 Jbeta was performed with immunoSEQ multiplex PCR. TCRdb re-called the immunoSEQ multiplex PCR reads with MiXCR, one entry per CDR3 protein. Of more than 150,000 distinct CDR3 sequences listed, about 91% were seen once; the top ten hold 0.08%. The germline V gene encodes CDR1 ENHRY and CDR2 SYGVKD. The length of the CDR3 is 12 residues. Trimming cost V 9 bases and J 0 bases, with 9 bases left between them. The record originates from a study of CD8 T cells in Susac syndrome. Sequencing of TCR beta covered CD8+ and CD4+ T cells obtained from blood. The control participants were healthy donors, and these controls were matched with respect to both age and sex.

V and J are TRBV10-3 and TRBJ2-7; D unclear. This TCR came from a human donor in good health. Material: CD4+ T cells from PBMCs. The CDR3 loop is CAISQLSYEQYF. Here the CDR3 DNA reads TGTGCCATATCACAGCTCTCCTACGAGCAGTACTTC.